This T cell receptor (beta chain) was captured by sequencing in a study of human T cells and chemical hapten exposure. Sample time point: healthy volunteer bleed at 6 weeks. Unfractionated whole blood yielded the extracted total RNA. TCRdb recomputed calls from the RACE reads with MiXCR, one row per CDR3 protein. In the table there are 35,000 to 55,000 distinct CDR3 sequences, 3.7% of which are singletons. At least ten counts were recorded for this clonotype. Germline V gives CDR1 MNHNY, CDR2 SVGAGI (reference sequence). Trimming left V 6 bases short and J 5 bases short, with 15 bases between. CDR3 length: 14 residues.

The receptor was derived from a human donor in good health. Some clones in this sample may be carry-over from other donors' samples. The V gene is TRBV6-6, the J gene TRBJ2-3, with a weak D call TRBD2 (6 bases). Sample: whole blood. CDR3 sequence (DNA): TGTGCCAGCAGGGAGGGGCGGGGAGGAGATACGCAGTATTTT. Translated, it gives CASREGRGGDTQYF.